Listed here are 15 T cell receptor beta chains from one sample, sequenced in a study of cytomegalovirus exposure and HLA in healthy donors. This PCR relied on a set of 60 Vbeta primers and 13 Jbeta primers. Clones were read by immunoSEQ multiplex PCR, and TCRdb kept only the in-frame ones, dropping some. The repertoire holds tens of thousands of clones, with 70% to 90% as singletons. Sequencing input: PBMCs. The receptors here all came from a woman in her twenties or thirties in good health and CMV-seronegative.

This chain connects TRBV7-9 to TRBJ2-1; the match to TRBD1 covers 8 bases. V lost 5 bases, J lost 10 bases, and 10 bases stayed unmatched. CDR1 is SEHNR and CDR2 is FQNEAQ in the germline V gene (reference sequence). CDR3 length: 14 residues. The CDR3 bases are TGTGCCAGCAGCCCGACGGACAGGGCTGGGGAGCAGTTCTTC. The encoded protein is CASSPTDRAGEQFF.

The gene calls are TRBV2 and TRBJ1-1, with D hard to call. V shed 5 bases and J shed 3 bases, with 10 bases lying between them. CDR3 length: 13 residues. Germline-derived CDR1 and CDR2 are SNHLY and FYNNEI. CDR3 loop: CASSQFGDTEAFF. The DNA for the CDR3 is TGTGCCAGCAGTCAATTTGGAGACACTGAAGCTTTCTTT. The full variable domain, rest sourced from reference TRBV2 and TRBJ1-1, is EPEVTQTPSHQVTQMGQEVILRCVPISNHLYFYWYRQILGQKVEFLVSFYNNEISEKSEIFDDQFSVERPDGSNFTLKIRSTKLEDSAMYFCASSQFGDTEAFFGQGTRLTVV.

This clone was counted a few times. This chain links TRBV30 with TRBJ1-3, with D unclear. The CDR3 totals 15 residues. Trimming shortened V by 0 bases and J by 3 bases, and 12 bases separated the two germline ends. In germline, CDR1 is GTSNPN, CDR2 SVGIG (reference sequence). The CDR3 loop reads CAWSVLGGSGNTIYF. CDR3 DNA: TGTGCCTGGAGTGTACTAGGAGGTAGTGGAAACACCATATATTTT.

The chain recombines TRBV11-3 with TRBJ1-1; 9 bases match TRBD1. The CDR3 spans 14 residues. The trim removed 2 bases at V and 11 bases at J, leaving 9 bases unmatched. The germline V gene encodes CDR1 SGHNT and CDR2 YENEEA. DNA for the CDR3: TGTGCCAGCAGCTTAAGTGCTTCTGGGACAGGGGCTTTCTTT. Translating it yields CASSLSASGTGAFF.

The CDR3 protein is CASSLGRGEQFF. The CDR3 coding sequence is TGTGCCAGCAGCTTGGGGCGGGGTGAGCAGTTCTTC. This rearrangement joins TRBV5-6 to TRBJ2-1, with D perhaps TRBD2 (6 bases). CDR1 is SGHDT, CDR2 YYEEEE, per germline. V was pared by 0 bases and J by 9 bases, with 7 bases between. The CDR3 is 12 residues long.

About this clone itself: Germline is not matched at one junction end, which may reflect a read error. The chain combines TRBV2 with TRBJ1-4, with a tentative D call TRBD1 (5 bases). CDR1 and CDR2 (germline): SNHLY, FYNNEI. CDR3 size: 14 residues. The CDR3 spells CASSKAGQPEKLFF. CDR3 bases: TGTGCCAGCAGTAAAGCCGGACAACCCGAAAAACTGTTTTTT.

The rearrangement links TRBV30 to TRBJ1-4; maybe TRBD1 (6 bases). The CDR3 extends over 13 amino acids. Germline values: CDR1 GTSNPN, CDR2 SVGIG (reference sequence). Deletions cut 3 bases from V and 8 bases from J, with 13 bases between. The CDR3 spells CAWSWDTGEKLFF. As DNA, the CDR3 is TGTGCCTGGAGCTGGGACACAGGGGAAAAACTGTTTTTT.

This chain links TRBV20-1 with TRBJ2-1; D may be TRBD2 (6 bases). The germline V and J ends were trimmed by 3 bases and 7 bases, with 7 bases remaining between them. Germline CDR1 DFQATT, CDR2 SNEGSKA (reference sequence). This CDR3 spans 11 amino acids. CDR3 region: CSASGRNEQFF. In DNA form, the CDR3 reads TGCAGTGCTAGTGGGAGGAATGAGCAGTTCTTC.

This clone occurred a few times. The chain links TRBV19 to TRBJ1-2; D not resolved. CDR1 is LNHDA, CDR2 SQIVND, per germline (reference sequence). This CDR3 has 13 amino acids. V was cut by 3 bases and J by 6 bases, with 11 bases left in between. CDR3 residues: CASSITDTDGYTF. The CDR3 bases are TGTGCCAGTAGTATTACCGATACTGATGGCTACACCTTC. The variable domain in full, completed from reference TRBV19 and TRBJ1-2, reads DGGITQSPKYLFRKEGQNVTLSCEQNLNHDAMYWYRQDPGQGLRLIYYSQIVNDFQKGDIAEGYSVSREKKESFPLTVTSAQKNPTAFYLCASSITDTDGYTFGSGTRLTVV.

The chain joins TRBV19 to TRBJ2-1; 7 nucleotides agree with TRBD1. With V trimmed by 6 bases and J by 3 bases, 8 bases remained unmatched. The CDR3 consists of 15 residues. Looked up from germline, CDR1 is LNHDA and CDR2 is SQIVND (reference sequence). This CDR3 reads CASSPGQSNYNEQFF. Here the CDR3 DNA reads TGTGCCAGTAGCCCGGGACAGTCAAACTACAATGAGCAGTTCTTC.

This clone turned up a few times. The chain joins TRBV19 to TRBJ2-6; 9 bases line up with TRBD1. Germline CDR1 is LNHDA and CDR2 is SQIVND (reference sequence). CDR3 length: 18 amino acids. V lost 7 bases and J lost 0; bases outside the gene matches: 10. CDR3 sequence reads: CASKNPGQGFSGANVLTF. CDR3 DNA: TGTGCCAGTAAAAATCCGGGACAGGGCTTCTCTGGGGCCAACGTCCTGACTTTC.

The chain couples TRBV4-1 to TRBJ1-2; D perhaps matches TRBD1 (5 bases). Germline V gene data show CDR1 as MGHRA and CDR2 as YSYEKL. This CDR3 is 15 amino acids long. Between the trimmed V and J ends, which lost 4 bases and 0 bases, there was a span of 12 bases. CDR3 nucleotides: TGCGCCAGCAGCCCCACAGGAGCTTCTAACTATGGCTACACCTTC. This encodes CASSPTGASNYGYTF.

The V call is TRBV11-3, the J call TRBJ2-7; 8 bases are shared with TRBD1. V lost 1 base and J lost 4; bases outside the gene matches: 3. Germline V gene lookup returns CDR1 SGHNT and CDR2 YENEEA. This CDR3 spans 14 amino acids. DNA of the CDR3: TGTGCCAGCAGCTTAGGACAGGGGCCATACGAGCAGTACTTC. It translates to CASSLGQGPYEQYF.

Notes on this clone: One end of the junction fails to match germline, which may point to a read error. The chain joins TRBV7-9 to TRBJ1-5, with unresolved D. CDR1 and CDR2 (germline): SEHNR, FQNEAQ (reference sequence). This CDR3 comprises 16 residues. The CDR3 DNA follows: TGTTCCAGCAGCTTAGTCGGGAGTTATAGCAATCAGCCCCAGCATTTT. Encoded protein: CSSSLVGSYSNQPQHF.

The chain carries TRBV27 and TRBJ1-2; D might be TRBD1 (5 bases). The V gene lost 3 bases and the J gene lost 4 bases, with 9 bases spanning the gap. This CDR3 is built from 13 residues. From germline, CDR1 is MNHEY and CDR2 SMNVEV (reference sequence). CDR3 bases: TGTGCCAGCAGTTTTCAGGGTTCCTATGGCTACACCTTC. It specifies CASSFQGSYGYTF.